This TCR beta chain was identified in a study of blood T cell repertoires in COVID-19. Study context: There were acute and convalescent COVID-19 samples, and they came from the United States, Italy and Spain. From T cells, B-cell-depleted T cells, or PBMCs came the material, which was cDNA or gDNA.

CDR1 MNHEY and CDR2 SVGAGI come from the germline V gene. V was cut by 2 bases and J by 3 bases, with 7 bases left in between. The CDR3 runs 13 residues. Data came from immunoSEQ multiplex PCR; TCRdb stores just in-frame clones and leaves some out. The table lists about 120,000 clones, 70% to 90% of them singletons. This sequence was found in a man in his forties or fifties with acute or convalescent COVID-19. The chain uses TRBV6-5 and TRBJ1-1; D not certain. The sequenced sample consisted of peripheral blood. DNA of the CDR3: TGTGCCAGCAGTTACGAGGCATACACTGAAGCTTTCTTT. It encodes CASSYEAYTEAFF.